This is a list of T cell receptor beta chains from one sample in a study of naive and memory T cell subsets. Each CDR3 protein gets one entry after TCRdb re-called the UMI-ligation and nested PCR reads with MiXCR. Of around 40,000 distinct CDR3 sequences listed, less than 15% are singletons. The sample was effector memory CD4+ T cells from blood. Receptors originate from a human donor in good health. Each CDR3 is given with its conserved first and last residue. The D gene is left open where the match is weak. Size tells how often a clone was seen (once, few, many) or the class of an expanded clone, and some rows leave it out.

cdr3_aa: CAISGGTTGHEQYF
cdr3_nt: TGTGCCATCAGTGGGGGGACCACCGGCCACGAGCAGTACTTC
clone_size: many
v_call: TRBV10-3
j_call: TRBJ2-7
d_call: -

cdr3_aa: CASSQVPGLAANEQFF
cdr3_nt: TGTGCCAGCAGCCAAGTTCCGGGACTAGCAGCGAATGAGCAGTTCTTC
clone_size: many
v_call: TRBV14
j_call: TRBJ2-1
d_call: TRBD2

cdr3_aa: CASGPSGHPNEKLFF
cdr3_nt: TGCGCCAGCGGCCCATCGGGACACCCTAATGAAAAACTGTTTTTT
clone_size: many
v_call: TRBV5-1
j_call: TRBJ1-4
d_call: -

cdr3_aa: CASSYGQGATDTQYF
cdr3_nt: TGCGCCAGCAGCTACGGACAGGGAGCCACAGATACGCAGTATTTT
clone_size: -
v_call: TRBV5-1
j_call: TRBJ2-3
d_call: TRBD1

cdr3_aa: CSAREFGSGTRAKNIQYF
cdr3_nt: TGCAGTGCTAGAGAGTTTGGTAGCGGGACTCGGGCCAAAAACATTCAGTACTTC
clone_size: many
v_call: TRBV20-1
j_call: TRBJ2-4
d_call: TRBD2

cdr3_aa: CASMRVSGSPRPEQYF
cdr3_nt: TGTGCCAGCATGAGGGTTAGCGGGAGTCCCAGGCCGGAGCAGTACTTC
clone_size: few
v_call: TRBV12-3/TRBV12-4
j_call: TRBJ2-7
d_call: TRBD2

cdr3_aa: CASSQGVRINYGYTF
cdr3_nt: TGTGCCAGCAGCCAAGGAGTACGCATCAACTATGGCTACACCTTC
clone_size: many
v_call: TRBV14
j_call: TRBJ1-2
d_call: -

cdr3_aa: CASSRDGKDGYTF
cdr3_nt: TGTGCCAGCAGCCGGGACGGCAAGGATGGCTACACCTTC
clone_size: -
v_call: TRBV5-4
j_call: TRBJ1-2
d_call: -

cdr3_aa: CASSLETSLNYGYTF
cdr3_nt: TGTGCCAGCAGCTTAGAGACCAGCCTTAACTATGGCTACACCTTC
clone_size: many
v_call: TRBV7-9
j_call: TRBJ1-2
d_call: -

cdr3_aa: CSAVVGLANTGELFF
cdr3_nt: TGCAGCGCTGTTGTGGGACTAGCGAACACCGGGGAGCTGTTTTTT
clone_size: many
v_call: TRBV29-1
j_call: TRBJ2-2
d_call: TRBD2

cdr3_aa: CASSNRGYEQFF
cdr3_nt: TGTGCCAGCAGTAACAGGGGGTATGAGCAGTTCTTC
clone_size: many
v_call: TRBV6-2/TRBV6-3
j_call: TRBJ2-1
d_call: TRBD1

cdr3_aa: CASSFRARVENEQFF
cdr3_nt: TGTGCCAGCAGCTTCCGAGCGAGAGTGGAGAATGAGCAGTTCTTC
clone_size: few
v_call: TRBV9
j_call: TRBJ2-1
d_call: -

cdr3_aa: CASSPVLAKNIQYF
cdr3_nt: TGTGCCAGCAGTCCCGTTCTAGCCAAAAACATTCAGTACTTC
clone_size: many
v_call: TRBV11-1
j_call: TRBJ2-4
d_call: -

cdr3_aa: CASGLVTRVAGTDTQYF
cdr3_nt: TGTGCTAGTGGTTTGGTTACTAGGGTCGCTGGCACAGATACGCAGTATTTT
clone_size: -
v_call: TRBV12-5
j_call: TRBJ2-3
d_call: -

cdr3_aa: CASSLQGFDEQFF
cdr3_nt: TGCGCCAGCAGCCTACAGGGGTTCGATGAGCAGTTCTTC
clone_size: -
v_call: TRBV5-1
j_call: TRBJ2-1
d_call: TRBD1

cdr3_aa: CASSPRRSGKQETQYF
cdr3_nt: TGTGCCAGCAGCCCTCGACGGAGCGGGAAACAAGAGACCCAGTACTTC
clone_size: few
v_call: TRBV11-3
j_call: TRBJ2-5
d_call: TRBD2

cdr3_aa: CSAFDGYTEAFF
cdr3_nt: TGCAGTGCTTTTGACGGCTACACTGAAGCTTTCTTT
clone_size: many
v_call: TRBV20-1
j_call: TRBJ1-1
d_call: -

cdr3_aa: CASKRHSQGGYEQYF
cdr3_nt: TGTGCCAGCAAGCGCCACTCTCAAGGCGGCTACGAGCAGTACTTC
clone_size: few
v_call: TRBV12-3/TRBV12-4
j_call: TRBJ2-7
d_call: -

cdr3_aa: CASRRGYGTDTQYF
cdr3_nt: TGTGCCAGCAGGAGGGGGTACGGGACAGATACGCAGTATTTT
clone_size: few
v_call: TRBV6-5
j_call: TRBJ2-3
d_call: -

cdr3_aa: CASSDRADTQYF
cdr3_nt: TGCGCCAGCAGTGACAGGGCAGATACGCAGTATTTT
clone_size: many
v_call: TRBV10-1
j_call: TRBJ2-3
d_call: -

cdr3_aa: CASSARGSGLYNEQFF
cdr3_nt: TGTGCCAGCAGCGCGCGTGGTAGCGGTCTCTACAATGAGCAGTTCTTC
clone_size: -
v_call: TRBV7-2
j_call: TRBJ2-1
d_call: -

cdr3_aa: CASSVTGTSGRAGETQYF
cdr3_nt: TGTGCCAGCAGCGTGACCGGGACTAGCGGGAGGGCTGGCGAGACCCAGTACTTC
clone_size: -
v_call: TRBV7-2
j_call: TRBJ2-5
d_call: TRBD2

cdr3_aa: CASSPKGARSNYGYTF
cdr3_nt: TGTGCCAGCAGCCCGAAAGGGGCCCGTTCTAACTATGGCTACACCTTC
clone_size: few
v_call: TRBV11-1
j_call: TRBJ1-2
d_call: -

cdr3_aa: CASRTGQSETQYF
cdr3_nt: TGTGCCAGCAGAACCGGACAGTCCGAGACCCAGTACTTC
clone_size: -
v_call: TRBV28
j_call: TRBJ2-5
d_call: -

cdr3_aa: CSALPSGRRFSYEQYF
cdr3_nt: TGCAGTGCTCTCCCTAGCGGGAGAAGGTTCTCCTACGAGCAGTACTTC
clone_size: -
v_call: TRBV20-1
j_call: TRBJ2-7
d_call: TRBD2

cdr3_aa: CASSSRSPNQPQHF
cdr3_nt: TGTGCCAGCAGTTCGAGGAGTCCCAATCAGCCCCAGCATTTT
clone_size: many
v_call: TRBV12-3/TRBV12-4
j_call: TRBJ1-5
d_call: -

cdr3_aa: CASSLWDFGDRGARPQHF
cdr3_nt: TGTGCCAGCAGTTTGTGGGATTTTGGAGACAGGGGGGCCCGGCCCCAGCATTTT
clone_size: -
v_call: TRBV28
j_call: TRBJ1-5
d_call: TRBD1

cdr3_aa: CASGPGSFGELFF
cdr3_nt: TGCGCCAGCGGACCGGGGTCATTCGGGGAGCTGTTTTTT
clone_size: -
v_call: TRBV5-1
j_call: TRBJ2-2
d_call: -

cdr3_aa: CASSRTLTSLTDTQYF
cdr3_nt: TGTGCCAGCAGCCGAACCTTGACTAGCTTGACAGATACGCAGTATTTT
clone_size: many
v_call: TRBV3-1
j_call: TRBJ2-3
d_call: TRBD2

cdr3_aa: CAKGLPDRFAEAFF
cdr3_nt: TGTGCGAAAGGGCTTCCCGACAGGTTCGCTGAAGCTTTCTTT
clone_size: -
v_call: TRBV27
j_call: TRBJ1-1
d_call: -

cdr3_aa: CASRGLTGMLDIQYF
cdr3_nt: TGTGCCAGCAGGGGCCTAACAGGGATGTTAGACATTCAGTACTTC
clone_size: medium-sized
v_call: TRBV6-1
j_call: TRBJ2-4
d_call: -

cdr3_aa: CSARGQGLGKETQYF
cdr3_nt: TGCAGTGCTAGAGGCCAAGGACTGGGGAAAGAGACCCAGTACTTC
clone_size: many
v_call: TRBV20-1
j_call: TRBJ2-5
d_call: -

cdr3_aa: CSAEHPGAQETQYF
cdr3_nt: TGCAGTGCTGAACACCCAGGGGCCCAAGAGACCCAGTACTTC
clone_size: many
v_call: TRBV20-1
j_call: TRBJ2-5
d_call: -

cdr3_aa: CASSADRGTFGYTF
cdr3_nt: TGTGCCAGCAGCGCAGACAGGGGAACCTTCGGCTACACCTTC
clone_size: -
v_call: TRBV7-9
j_call: TRBJ1-2
d_call: TRBD1

cdr3_aa: CSAERAGALEQYF
cdr3_nt: TGCAGTGCTGAACGAGCGGGAGCCCTCGAGCAGTACTTC
clone_size: -
v_call: TRBV20-1
j_call: TRBJ2-7
d_call: TRBD2

cdr3_aa: CASSRTSGRRGPGGNNEQFF
cdr3_nt: TGTGCCAGCAGCCGGACTAGCGGGAGAAGGGGGCCAGGGGGTAACAATGAGCAGTTCTTC
clone_size: -
v_call: TRBV12-3/TRBV12-4
j_call: TRBJ2-1
d_call: TRBD2

cdr3_aa: CSARLAGYQETQYF
cdr3_nt: TGCAGTGCAAGACTAGCAGGGTACCAAGAGACCCAGTACTTC
clone_size: medium-sized
v_call: TRBV20-1
j_call: TRBJ2-5
d_call: TRBD2

cdr3_aa: CASSVWGQTNNEQFF
cdr3_nt: TGTGCCAGCAGTGTTTGGGGACAGACAAACAATGAGCAGTTCTTC
clone_size: -
v_call: TRBV2
j_call: TRBJ2-1
d_call: TRBD1

cdr3_aa: CASSAPSGGPTGELFF
cdr3_nt: TGTGCCAGCAGTGCCCCGTCGGGAGGGCCCACCGGGGAGCTGTTTTTT
clone_size: many
v_call: TRBV2
j_call: TRBJ2-2
d_call: TRBD2

cdr3_aa: CASSFTGGYNSPLHF
cdr3_nt: TGTGCCAGCAGTTTTACAGGGGGATATAATTCACCCCTCCACTTT
clone_size: few
v_call: TRBV27
j_call: TRBJ1-6
d_call: TRBD1

cdr3_aa: CSAKTDQETQYF
cdr3_nt: TGCAGTGCTAAGACCGACCAAGAGACCCAGTACTTC
clone_size: many
v_call: TRBV20-1
j_call: TRBJ2-5
d_call: -

cdr3_aa: CASSLSGAHPYEQYF
cdr3_nt: TGTGCCAGCAGTTTAAGCGGGGCCCATCCCTACGAGCAGTACTTC
clone_size: many
v_call: TRBV12-3/TRBV12-4
j_call: TRBJ2-7
d_call: TRBD2

cdr3_aa: CSARTIRGTSGRGHEQYF
cdr3_nt: TGCAGTGCTAGAACAATCAGGGGGACTAGCGGGAGAGGCCACGAGCAGTACTTC
clone_size: few
v_call: TRBV20-1
j_call: TRBJ2-7
d_call: TRBD2

cdr3_aa: CASSLGWTVRLGYTF
cdr3_nt: TGTGCCAGCAGCTTGGGTTGGACAGTTCGCCTTGGCTACACCTTC
clone_size: few
v_call: TRBV5-6
j_call: TRBJ1-2
d_call: -

cdr3_aa: CASSSGTSNTGELFF
cdr3_nt: TGCGCCAGCAGCTCCGGGACTTCGAACACCGGGGAGCTGTTTTTT
clone_size: few
v_call: TRBV5-1
j_call: TRBJ2-2
d_call: -

cdr3_aa: CASSSRAVETQYF
cdr3_nt: TGTGCCAGCAGCTCCCGGGCCGTGGAGACCCAGTACTTC
clone_size: -
v_call: TRBV11-2
j_call: TRBJ2-5
d_call: -

cdr3_aa: CASTGTGYQPQHF
cdr3_nt: TGTGCCAGTACCGGGACAGGGTATCAGCCCCAGCATTTT
clone_size: -
v_call: TRBV28
j_call: TRBJ1-5
d_call: TRBD1

cdr3_aa: CASSYGGTSGSSYEQYF
cdr3_nt: TGTGCCAGCAGTTACGGGGGGACTAGCGGTTCCTCCTACGAGCAGTACTTC
clone_size: -
v_call: TRBV6-2/TRBV6-3
j_call: TRBJ2-7
d_call: TRBD2

cdr3_aa: CASSGDRRTLEKLFF
cdr3_nt: TGTGCCAGCAGTGGGGACAGGCGGACTTTAGAAAAACTGTTTTTT
clone_size: few
v_call: TRBV6-1
j_call: TRBJ1-4
d_call: TRBD1

cdr3_aa: CASRRGGAAYEQYF
cdr3_nt: TGTGCCAGCAGGAGGGGCGGGGCCGCCTACGAGCAGTACTTC
clone_size: -
v_call: TRBV7-2
j_call: TRBJ2-7
d_call: -

cdr3_aa: CASSFRLAGEQYF
cdr3_nt: TGTGCCAGCAGCTTCCGACTAGCGGGAGAGCAGTACTTC
clone_size: many
v_call: TRBV7-2
j_call: TRBJ2-7
d_call: TRBD2

cdr3_aa: CASMRGADYGYTF
cdr3_nt: TGTGCCAGCATGAGGGGGGCGGACTATGGCTACACCTTC
clone_size: few
v_call: TRBV2
j_call: TRBJ1-2
d_call: -

cdr3_aa: CASSYQGTQYF
cdr3_nt: TGCGCCAGCAGCTATCAGGGTACGCAGTATTTT
clone_size: -
v_call: TRBV5-1
j_call: TRBJ2-3
d_call: -

cdr3_aa: CSANPITPYEQYF
cdr3_nt: TGCAGTGCTAATCCGATTACTCCCTACGAGCAGTACTTC
clone_size: few
v_call: TRBV20-1
j_call: TRBJ2-7
d_call: -

cdr3_aa: CASSGPTLYEQYF
cdr3_nt: TGTGCCAGCAGTGGCCCGACCCTCTACGAGCAGTACTTC
clone_size: -
v_call: TRBV28
j_call: TRBJ2-7
d_call: -

cdr3_aa: CASSRVGGSSNEQFF
cdr3_nt: TGTGCCAGCAGCCGGGTAGGGGGGAGTAGCAATGAGCAGTTCTTC
clone_size: -
v_call: TRBV14
j_call: TRBJ2-1
d_call: -

cdr3_aa: CSATTELVEKLFF
cdr3_nt: TGCAGTGCAACGACAGAGCTGGTTGAAAAACTGTTTTTT
clone_size: many
v_call: TRBV20-1
j_call: TRBJ1-4
d_call: -

cdr3_aa: CASSYSMGREAVNQPQHF
cdr3_nt: TGTGCCAGCAGTTACTCGATGGGTCGGGAAGCCGTCAATCAGCCCCAGCATTTT
clone_size: -
v_call: TRBV6-2/TRBV6-3
j_call: TRBJ1-5
d_call: -

cdr3_aa: CASSYTISLAASSYEQYF
cdr3_nt: TGTGCCAGCAGCTATACCATATCTCTAGCGGCTAGCTCCTACGAGCAGTACTTC
clone_size: many
v_call: TRBV28
j_call: TRBJ2-7
d_call: TRBD2

cdr3_aa: CASSLARGRGNTIYF
cdr3_nt: TGTGCCAGCAGTTTGGCCAGGGGGCGTGGAAACACCATATATTTT
clone_size: -
v_call: TRBV28
j_call: TRBJ1-3
d_call: TRBD1